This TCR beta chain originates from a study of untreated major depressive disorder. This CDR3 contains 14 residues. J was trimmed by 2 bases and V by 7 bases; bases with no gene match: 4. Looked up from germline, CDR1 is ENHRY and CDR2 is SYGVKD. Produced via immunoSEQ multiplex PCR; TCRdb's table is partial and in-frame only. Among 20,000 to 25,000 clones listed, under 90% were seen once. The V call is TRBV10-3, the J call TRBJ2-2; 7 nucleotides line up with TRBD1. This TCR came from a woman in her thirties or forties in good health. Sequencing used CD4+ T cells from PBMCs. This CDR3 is CAINTGANTGELFF. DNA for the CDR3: TGTGCCATCAATACAGGGGCTAACACCGGGGAGCTGTTTTTT.